This note documents a single T cell receptor (beta chain) sequence. This sample was taken from a study of blood T cell repertoires in COVID-19. Across the whole study: Samples came from the United States, Italy and Spain, spanning acute and convalescent COVID-19.

The table came from immunoSEQ multiplex PCR; TCRdb's copy has only in-frame clones and leaves some out. The profile shows 200,000 or so clones, about 80% of them singletons. The CDR3 contains 22 residues. CDR1 MDHEN and CDR2 SYDVKM come from the germline V gene. The V gene end was trimmed by 4 bases and the J gene end by 0 bases; junction bases not matched to a gene: 20. The study drew participants aged about 18 to 89 years from some 23 US areas. Assignment of participants to cohorts was predicated upon participant-reported clinical history. Within 2 weeks before study entry, exposed participants met a COVID-19 case.

What was sequenced was PBMCs or T cells enriched from blood (not recorded which). The TCR comes from a woman aged 45-65 years who had been exposed to COVID-19. V gene TRBV28 combines with J gene TRBJ1-6; TRBD1 aligns across 8 bases. The CDR3 bases are TGTGCCAGCAGTTCCCAGGGGGCCTGGAGCCTAAGGGTGAGCTCCTATAATTCACCCCTCCACTTT. Its protein is CASSSQGAWSLRVSSYNSPLHF.